The text below deals with one TCR beta chain. Its antigen is undetermined. The data are from a study of vaccination and CD4 T cells after COVID-19. As to treatment: roughly ten-day PBMC culture with coronavirus spike peptide pools or control peptides (ViraFEST assay). Cultured CD4+ T-cell DNA underwent Oncomine TCR Beta short-read sequencing. Each CDR3 protein is one row after TCRdb ran MiXCR on the PCR reads. The sample yields roughly 20,000 distinct CDR3 sequences, 43% seen once. The CDR3 is made up of 15 amino acids. Specimen: CD4+ T cells from blood, cultured in vitro, collected after SARS-CoV-2 vaccination. The chain is built from TRBV12-2 and TRBJ1-5; the table names TRBD1, a call not compared with the DNA. TRBV12-2 is described as a pseudogene. This receptor was obtained from a human donor who had recovered from COVID-19. The CDR3 coding sequence is TGTGCAAGCCTGGGGAACAGGGGAACAAAGCAGCCCCAGCATTTT. Translating it yields CASLGNRGTKQPQHF.